This TCR beta chain was sequenced during a study of T cells in localized non-small cell lung cancer. Study-wide findings and caveats: A median approximately 57 of the top 100 tumor clones appeared in adjacent lung. A denser population of T cells in blood accompanied longer overall survival. Heterogeneity within the tumor remains possible, as just one region underwent sequencing. Tumor trailed uninvolved adjacent lung in T cell clonality, which peaked there.

The germline V gene has CDR1 SGDLS and CDR2 YYNGEE. Trimming took 2 bases from V and 0 from J, leaving 9 bases between them. The CDR3 has 15 amino acids. Clones were sequenced by immunoSEQ multiplex PCR, and TCRdb holds only the in-frame ones, with some missing. The repertoire holds around 41,000 clones, with 75% to 90% as singletons. As to this clone: Its antigen is not known.

Material: peripheral blood, obtained before any cancer treatment. The receptor was isolated from a man aged 35 to 69 with stage I lung adenocarcinoma. The V and J genes are TRBV9 and TRBJ1-3; tentatively, D is TRBD1 (5 bases). The CDR3 region is CASSVTGISGNTIYF. The CDR3 coding sequence is TGTGCCAGCAGCGTCACAGGAATCTCTGGAAACACCATATATTTT.